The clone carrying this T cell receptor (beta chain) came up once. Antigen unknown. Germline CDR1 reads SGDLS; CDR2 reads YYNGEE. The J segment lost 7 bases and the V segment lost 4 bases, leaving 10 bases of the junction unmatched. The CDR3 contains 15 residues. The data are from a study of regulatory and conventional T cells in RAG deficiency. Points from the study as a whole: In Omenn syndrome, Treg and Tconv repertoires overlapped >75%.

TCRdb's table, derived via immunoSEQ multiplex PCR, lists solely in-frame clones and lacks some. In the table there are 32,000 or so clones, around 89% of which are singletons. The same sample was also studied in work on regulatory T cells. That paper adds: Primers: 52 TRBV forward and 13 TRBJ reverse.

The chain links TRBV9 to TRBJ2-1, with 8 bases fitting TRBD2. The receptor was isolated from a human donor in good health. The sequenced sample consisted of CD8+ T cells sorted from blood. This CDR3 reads CASSPETGTRNEQFF. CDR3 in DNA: TGTGCCAGCAGCCCGGAAACCGGGACTAGGAATGAGCAGTTCTTC.